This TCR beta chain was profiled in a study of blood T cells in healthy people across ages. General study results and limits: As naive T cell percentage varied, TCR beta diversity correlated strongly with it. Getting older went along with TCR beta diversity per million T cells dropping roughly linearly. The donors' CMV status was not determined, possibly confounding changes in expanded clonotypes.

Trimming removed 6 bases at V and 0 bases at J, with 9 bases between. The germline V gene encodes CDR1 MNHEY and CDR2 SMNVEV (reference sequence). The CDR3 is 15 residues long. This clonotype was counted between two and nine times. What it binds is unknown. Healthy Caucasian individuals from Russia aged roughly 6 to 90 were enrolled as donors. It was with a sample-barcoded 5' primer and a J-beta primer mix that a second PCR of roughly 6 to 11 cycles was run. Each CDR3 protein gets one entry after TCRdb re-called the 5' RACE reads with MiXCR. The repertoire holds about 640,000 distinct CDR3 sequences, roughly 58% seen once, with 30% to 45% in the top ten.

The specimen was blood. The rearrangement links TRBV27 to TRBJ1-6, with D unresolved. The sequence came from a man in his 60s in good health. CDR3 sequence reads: CASRETGSYNSPLHF. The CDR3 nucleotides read TGTGCCAGCAGAGAGACGGGCTCCTATAATTCACCCCTCCACTTT.